These T cell receptor beta chains were read from a single sample in a study of T cells in Graves' hyperthyroidism and ophthalmopathy. TCRdb passed the multiplex PCR reads through MiXCR, listing each CDR3 protein once. The sample yields about 200,000 distinct CDR3 sequences, about 15% seen once. The material sequenced was blood. Receptors originate from a woman in her fifties or sixties with Graves' hyperthyroidism. Both conserved end residues are part of each CDR3. The D gene is left open where the match is weak. Clone size, where shown, is once, few, many, or a class for clones that have expanded.

v_gene	d_gene	abundance	j_gene	CDR3aa	CDR3nt
TRBV12-3/TRBV12-4	-	-	TRBJ2-1	CASSPQLILSYNEQFF	TGTGCCAGCAGTCCGCAACTTATCCTCTCCTACAATGAGCAGTTCTTC
TRBV6-1	-	many	TRBJ1-1	CASLPLYGGTEAFF	TGTGCCAGCCTCCCTCTCTACGGGGGCACTGAAGCTTTCTTT
TRBV15	-	few	TRBJ2-7	CATSRLRDGSYEQYF	TGTGCCACCAGCAGACTCCGGGACGGTTCCTACGAGCAGTACTTC
TRBV10-3	TRBD2	many	TRBJ2-1	CAISELWGLTSGTRSPSYNEQFF	TGTGCCATCAGTGAGTTATGGGGACTTACTAGCGGGACTAGATCCCCCTCCTACAATGAGCAGTTCTTC
TRBV11-2	-	many	TRBJ1-2	CASSLGGRENYGYTF	TGTGCCAGCAGCTTAGGGGGCAGGGAGAACTATGGCTACACCTTC
TRBV9	-	many	TRBJ1-1	CASSASPHTEAFF	TGTGCCAGCAGCGCGTCCCCCCACACTGAAGCTTTCTTT
TRBV7-8	TRBD1	-	TRBJ1-2	CASSPRQGLGGYAF	TGTGCCAGCAGCCCAAGACAGGGGTTGGGTGGCTACGCCTTC
TRBV4-1	TRBD2	many	TRBJ2-7	CASSRSGTSGRALYEQYF	TGCGCCAGCAGCCGCTCCGGGACTAGCGGGAGGGCCCTCTACGAGCAGTACTTC
TRBV5-1	-	few	TRBJ1-2	CASSLPGIDYGYTF	TGCGCCAGCAGCTTACCGGGAATAGACTATGGCTACACCTTC
TRBV19	TRBD1	few	TRBJ1-2	CASSIAGTGGHGYTF	TGTGCCAGTAGTATAGCTGGGACAGGGGGCCATGGCTACACCTTC
TRBV12-3/TRBV12-4	-	many	TRBJ1-4	CASSQSGGRSNEKLFF	TGTGCCAGCAGTCAGTCCGGTGGTCGATCTAATGAAAAACTGTTTTTT
TRBV19	TRBD1	-	TRBJ2-5	CASSPDRVQTQYF	TGTGCCAGTAGCCCAGACAGGGTACAGACCCAGTACTTC
TRBV7-9	TRBD1	many	TRBJ1-2	CASSPTGGAYGYTF	TGTGCCAGCAGCCCGACAGGGGGCGCCTATGGCTACACCTTC
TRBV7-9	-	few	TRBJ2-7	CASSLVGTVASYEQYF	TGTGCCAGCAGCTTAGTGGGGACGGTGGCCTCCTACGAGCAGTACTTC
TRBV6-5	-	many	TRBJ1-4	CASSYSTFGENEKLFF	TGTGCCAGCAGTTACTCGACCTTCGGGGAAAATGAAAAACTGTTTTTT
TRBV4-2	TRBD2	-	TRBJ2-7	CASSQEIGTSSYEQYF	TGTGCCAGCAGCCAAGAGATTGGGACTAGCTCCTACGAGCAGTACTTC
TRBV11-2	-	many	TRBJ2-3	CASSFGTLRDTQYF	TGTGCCAGCAGCTTTGGGACCCTACGGGATACGCAGTATTTT
TRBV29-1	TRBD2	-	TRBJ2-1	CSVWGGKLGQFF	TGCAGCGTCTGGGGGGGGAAGTTAGGCCAGTTCTTC
TRBV18	TRBD1	many	TRBJ2-2	CASSPRGGVTGELFF	TGTGCCAGCTCACCGCGAGGGGGCGTCACCGGGGAGCTGTTTTTT
TRBV12-3/TRBV12-4	TRBD1	many	TRBJ2-3	CASSRQGAEDTQYF	TGTGCCAGCAGTAGACAGGGTGCGGAAGATACGCAGTATTTT
TRBV19	TRBD2	many	TRBJ2-1	CASSYLTSGSRTEQFF	TGTGCCAGTAGTTACCTGACTAGCGGGAGTCGAACTGAGCAGTTCTTC
TRBV7-9	-	many	TRBJ2-1	CASSREPAYNEQFF	TGTGCCAGCAGCCGGGAGCCAGCCTACAATGAGCAGTTCTTC
TRBV20-1	-	few	TRBJ1-4	CSARDPRDANEKLFF	TGCAGTGCTAGAGATCCGAGGGACGCTAATGAAAAACTGTTTTTT
TRBV18	TRBD1	many	TRBJ1-2	CASSPRQGRSDYGYTF	TGTGCCAGCTCACCTCGACAGGGGAGGTCGGACTATGGCTACACCTTC
TRBV20-1	-	few	TRBJ1-5	CSAGQSNQPQHF	TGCAGTGCCGGACAGAGCAATCAGCCCCAGCATTTT
TRBV29-1	-	few	TRBJ2-1	CSVAPNEQFF	TGCAGCGTTGCCCCCAATGAGCAGTTCTTC
TRBV28	-	-	TRBJ2-3	CASSFPGVSTDTQYF	TGTGCCAGCAGTTTCCCGGGGGTAAGCACAGATACGCAGTATTTT
TRBV6-5	TRBD2	-	TRBJ2-1	CASSYSPIGLAGEDNEQFF	TGTGCCAGCAGTTACTCCCCTATCGGCCTAGCGGGAGAGGACAATGAGCAGTTCTTC
TRBV5-4	-	many	TRBJ2-1	CASSARENEQFF	TGTGCCAGCAGCGCCAGGGAGAATGAGCAGTTCTTC
TRBV6-5	TRBD2	many	TRBJ2-6	CASSGGRAGANVLTF	TGTGCCAGCAGCGGCGGGAGGGCCGGGGCCAACGTCCTGACTTTC
TRBV12-3/TRBV12-4	-	-	TRBJ2-5	CASSLSIERQTQYF	TGTGCCAGCAGTTTGAGTATCGAGCGTCAGACCCAGTACTTC
TRBV7-2	-	many	TRBJ1-2	CASSLAPPQRGGYTF	TGTGCCAGCAGCTTAGCGCCTCCACAAAGGGGAGGCTACACCTTC
TRBV2	-	many	TRBJ2-1	CASSGRISYNEQFF	TGTGCCAGCAGCGGTAGGATTTCCTACAATGAGCAGTTCTTC